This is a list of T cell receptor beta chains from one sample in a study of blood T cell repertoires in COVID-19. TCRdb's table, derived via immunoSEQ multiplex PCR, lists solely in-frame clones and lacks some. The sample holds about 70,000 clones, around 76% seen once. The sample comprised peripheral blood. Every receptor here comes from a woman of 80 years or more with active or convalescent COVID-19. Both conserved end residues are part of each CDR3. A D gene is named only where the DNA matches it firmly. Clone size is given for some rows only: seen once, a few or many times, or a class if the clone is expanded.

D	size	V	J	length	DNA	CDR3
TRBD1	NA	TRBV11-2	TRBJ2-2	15	TGTGCCAGCAGCTTCAACCGGGACAGCGGCGGGGAGCTGTTTTTT	CASSFNRDSGGELFF
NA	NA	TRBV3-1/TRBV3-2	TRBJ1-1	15	TGTGCCAGCAGCCAACCGGGACTCCTGAAGGCTGAAGCTTTCTTT	CASSQPGLLKAEAFF
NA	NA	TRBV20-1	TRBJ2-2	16	TGCAGTGCTAGTAATCCGGCGGCAGTGTTTACCGGGGAGCTGTTTTTT	CSASNPAAVFTGELFF
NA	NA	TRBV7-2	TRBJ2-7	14	TGTGCCAGCAGGAAAACAGGTCCGGTTGGCGAGCAGTACTTC	CASRKTGPVGEQYF
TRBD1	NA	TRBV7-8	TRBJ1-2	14	TGTGCCAGCAGCTTAGCGGGGACAGACTATGGCTACACCTTC	CASSLAGTDYGYTF
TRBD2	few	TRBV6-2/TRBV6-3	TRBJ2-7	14	TGTGCCAGCAGTTACGGGACTAGCGGGTACGAGCAGTACTTC	CASSYGTSGYEQYF
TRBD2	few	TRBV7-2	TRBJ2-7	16	TGTGCCAGCAGCTCCCCTGGACTAGCGGGGGGAGGCGAGCAGTACTTC	CASSSPGLAGGGEQYF
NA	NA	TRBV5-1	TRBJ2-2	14	TGCGCCAGCAGCTCCCACTCGAACACCGGGGAGCTGTTTTTT	CASSSHSNTGELFF
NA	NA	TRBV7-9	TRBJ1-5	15	TGTGCCAGCAGCTTAGCGGGGCAGATCAATCAGCCCCAGCATTTT	CASSLAGQINQPQHF
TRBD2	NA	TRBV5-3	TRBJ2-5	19	TGTGCCAGAAGCTCCGGGACTAGCGGGGGGGCCAATGGCCAAGAGACCCAGTACTTC	CARSSGTSGGANGQETQYF
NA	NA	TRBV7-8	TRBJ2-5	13	TGTGCCAGCAGCTTAAGAGGGCAAGAGACCCAGTACTTC	CASSLRGQETQYF
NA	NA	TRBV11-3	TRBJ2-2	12	TGTGCCAGCAGCCCGGACACCGGGGAGCTGTTTTTT	CASSPDTGELFF
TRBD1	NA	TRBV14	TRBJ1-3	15	TGTGCCAGCAGCCAAGATCGTAAAAACGGGGGACAGGGATATTTT	CASSQDRKNGGQGYF
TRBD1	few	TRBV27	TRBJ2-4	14	TGTGCCAGCAGTTTTTACAGGGGTGGGGACATTCAGTACTTC	CASSFYRGGDIQYF
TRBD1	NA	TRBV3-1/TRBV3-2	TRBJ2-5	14	TGTGCCAGCAGCCACAGGGGGAAACAAGAGACCCAGTACTTC	CASSHRGKQETQYF
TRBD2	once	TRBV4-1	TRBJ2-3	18	TGCGCCAGCAGCCTTTGGACTAGCGGGGCCCTACTCACAGATACGCAGTATTTT	CASSLWTSGALLTDTQYF
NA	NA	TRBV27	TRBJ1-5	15	TGTGCCAGCAGTTCTAGTACCACCTGGAGTCAGCCCCAGCATTTT	CASSSSTTWSQPQHF
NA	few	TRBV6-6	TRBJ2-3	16	TGTGCCAGCAGTTACTCTCCGCGGGCGGGTCCAGATACGCAGTATTTT	CASSYSPRAGPDTQYF